This TCR beta chain derives from a study of cytomegalovirus exposure and HLA in healthy donors. Study-level points and caveats: Later on, a genetic analysis was performed. It linked a missense variant in DCLRE1C with V- and J-gene trimming of TCR beta.

PCR primers comprised 60 Vbeta and 13 Jbeta primers. Clones were sequenced by immunoSEQ multiplex PCR, and TCRdb holds only the in-frame ones, with some missing. The table shows 150,000 to 200,000 clones, with 80% occurring only once. Deletions cut 0 bases from V and 2 bases from J, with 8 bases between. The V gene's germline CDR1 is SGHRS and CDR2 YFSETQ. The CDR3 covers 14 residues. Of note for this clone: Its antigen is as yet unknown.

The source material was PBMCs. The receptor's source is a man aged 18 to 29 in good health and CMV-seropositive. The chain has TRBV5-1 and TRBJ2-5; D call uncertain. The DNA for the CDR3 is TGCGCCAGCAGCTTGGGTGGCGGTCAAGAGACCCAGTACTTC. It yields the protein CASSLGGGQETQYF.